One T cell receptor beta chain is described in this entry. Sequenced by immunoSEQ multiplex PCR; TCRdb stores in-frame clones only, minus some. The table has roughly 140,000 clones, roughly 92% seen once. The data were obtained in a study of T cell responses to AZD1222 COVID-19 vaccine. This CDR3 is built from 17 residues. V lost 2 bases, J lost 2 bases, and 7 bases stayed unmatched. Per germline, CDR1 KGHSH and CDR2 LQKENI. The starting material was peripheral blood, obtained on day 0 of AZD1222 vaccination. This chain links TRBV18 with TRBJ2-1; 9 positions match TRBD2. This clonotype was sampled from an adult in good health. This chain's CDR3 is CASSPRSGRRTYNEQFF. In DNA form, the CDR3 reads TGTGCCAGCTCACCAAGAAGCGGGAGGAGGACCTACAATGAGCAGTTCTTC.